This entry concerns a single T cell receptor beta chain. Its specificity is unknown. The PCR ran on 60 Vbeta and 13 Jbeta primers. Sequencing used immunoSEQ multiplex PCR; TCRdb keeps in-frame clones, though not all of them. This sample has 150,000 to 200,000 clones, with roughly four fifths found just once. These data come from a study of cytomegalovirus exposure and HLA in healthy donors. Overall study findings and caveats: Follow-up analysis found HLA locus-dependent TCR association rates, highest for DRB1 and lowest for HLA-C.

This CDR3 spans 15 amino acids. Trimming took 5 bases from V and 3 from J, leaving 15 bases between them. The germline V gene has CDR1 MNHNS and CDR2 SASEGT. V is TRBV6-1 and J is TRBJ2-3; tentative D call: TRBD2 (6 bases). The receptor comes from a man aged 18 to 29 in good health and CMV-seronegative. Specimen: PBMCs. The CDR3 DNA reads TGTGCCAGCAGTTCCCGGACTATCGAGACAGATACGCAGTATTTT. Protein: CASSSRTIETDTQYF.